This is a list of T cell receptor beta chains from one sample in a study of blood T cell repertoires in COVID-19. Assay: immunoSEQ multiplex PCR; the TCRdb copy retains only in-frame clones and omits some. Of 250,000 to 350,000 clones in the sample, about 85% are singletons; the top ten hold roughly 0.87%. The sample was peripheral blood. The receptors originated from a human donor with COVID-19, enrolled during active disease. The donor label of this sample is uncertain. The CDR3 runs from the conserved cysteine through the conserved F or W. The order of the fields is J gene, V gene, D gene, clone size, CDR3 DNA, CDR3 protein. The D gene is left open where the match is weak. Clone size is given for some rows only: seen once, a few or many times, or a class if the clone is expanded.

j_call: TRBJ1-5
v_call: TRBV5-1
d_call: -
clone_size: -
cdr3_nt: TGCGCCAGCAGTCTCGAGGGAGTTAGCAATCAGCCCCAGCATTTT
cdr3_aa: CASSLEGVSNQPQHF

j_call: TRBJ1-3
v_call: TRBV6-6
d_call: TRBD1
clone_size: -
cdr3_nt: TGTGCCAGCAGTCCAGGGGGCAGAGGACACACCATATATTTT
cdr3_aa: CASSPGGRGHTIYF

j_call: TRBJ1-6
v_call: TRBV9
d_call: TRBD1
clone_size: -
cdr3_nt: TGTGCCAGCAGCGCCGGGACAGCAGATAATTCACCCCTCCACTTT
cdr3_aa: CASSAGTADNSPLHF

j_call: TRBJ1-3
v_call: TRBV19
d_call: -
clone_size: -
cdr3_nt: TGTGCCAGCCAGGTGGCGGGGACGCCCTCTGGAAACACCATATATTTT
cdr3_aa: CASQVAGTPSGNTIYF

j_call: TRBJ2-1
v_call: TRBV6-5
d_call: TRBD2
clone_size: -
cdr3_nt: TGTGCCAGCCGCCAAGGACTAGCGGGAATATACGAGCAGTTCTTC
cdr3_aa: CASRQGLAGIYEQFF

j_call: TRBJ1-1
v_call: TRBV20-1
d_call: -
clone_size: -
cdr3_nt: TGCAGTGCTTGGGAGGCTGAAGCTTTCTTT
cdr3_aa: CSAWEAEAFF

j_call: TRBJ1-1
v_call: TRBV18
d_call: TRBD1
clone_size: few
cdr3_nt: TGTGCCAGCTCACCGAGGACAGGCGTCTTGGGGGCTGAAGCTTTCTTT
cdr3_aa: CASSPRTGVLGAEAFF

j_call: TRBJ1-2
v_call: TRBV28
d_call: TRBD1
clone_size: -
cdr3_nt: TGTGCCAGCATCCTCCAGGGGGCTTTGGATGGCTACACCTTC
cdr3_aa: CASILQGALDGYTF

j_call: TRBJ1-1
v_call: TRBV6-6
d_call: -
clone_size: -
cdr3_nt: TGTGCCAGCAGTTATATAGGGGGGAACACTGAAGCTTTCTTT
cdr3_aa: CASSYIGGNTEAFF

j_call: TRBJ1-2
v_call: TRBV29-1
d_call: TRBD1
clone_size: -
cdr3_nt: TGCAGCGTCCTCACCGGGACAGGGATATATGGCTACACCTTC
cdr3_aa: CSVLTGTGIYGYTF

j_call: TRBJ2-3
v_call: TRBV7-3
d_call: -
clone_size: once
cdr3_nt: TGTGCCAGCCGCGGAATCACAGATACGCAGTATTTT
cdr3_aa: CASRGITDTQYF

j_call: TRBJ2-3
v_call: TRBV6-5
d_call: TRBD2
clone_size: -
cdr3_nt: TGTGCCAGCAGAAATAGCGGGAGACCAGATACGCAGTATTTT
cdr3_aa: CASRNSGRPDTQYF

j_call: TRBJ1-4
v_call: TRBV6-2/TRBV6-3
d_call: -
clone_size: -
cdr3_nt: TGTGCCAGCAGTTACGGGCAGGTTAATGAAAAACTGTTTTTT
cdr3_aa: CASSYGQVNEKLFF

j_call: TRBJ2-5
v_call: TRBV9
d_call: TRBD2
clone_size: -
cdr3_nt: TGTGCCAGCAGCGTAGCGGGAGGGATGGAGACCCAGTACTTC
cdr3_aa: CASSVAGGMETQYF

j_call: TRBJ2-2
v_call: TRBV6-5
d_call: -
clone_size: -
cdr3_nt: TGTGCCAGCAGCCAGAACCGGGTGTCCGGGGAGCTGTTTTTT
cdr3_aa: CASSQNRVSGELFF

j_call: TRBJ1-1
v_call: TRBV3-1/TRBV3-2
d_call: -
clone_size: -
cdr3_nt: TGTGCCAGCAGCCAAATCGGGGTGAACACTGAAGCTTTCTTT
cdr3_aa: CASSQIGVNTEAFF

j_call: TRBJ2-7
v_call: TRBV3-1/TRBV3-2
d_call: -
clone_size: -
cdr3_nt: TGTGCCAGCAGCCAAGGGAGCTACGAGCAGTACTTC
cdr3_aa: CASSQGSYEQYF

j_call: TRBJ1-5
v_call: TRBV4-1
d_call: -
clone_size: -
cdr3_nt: TGCGCCAGCAGCCAAGGAGGGGGTTATAGCAATCAGCCCCAGCATTTT
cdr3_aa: CASSQGGGYSNQPQHF

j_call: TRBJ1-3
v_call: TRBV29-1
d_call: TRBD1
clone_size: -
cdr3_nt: TGCAGCGTTGAGTGGACAGGGTCTGGAAACACCATATATTTT
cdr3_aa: CSVEWTGSGNTIYF

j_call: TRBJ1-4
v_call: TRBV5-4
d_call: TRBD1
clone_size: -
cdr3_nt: TGTGCCAGCAGCTCAGACTCATGGGATAGGGGGCGAGGAGCTAATGAAAAACTGTTTTTT
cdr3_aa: CASSSDSWDRGRGANEKLFF

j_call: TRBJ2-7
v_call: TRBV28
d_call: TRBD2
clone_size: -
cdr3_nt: TGTGCCAGCACCGAGCGGGGCATTAACTACGAGCAGTACTTC
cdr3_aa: CASTERGINYEQYF

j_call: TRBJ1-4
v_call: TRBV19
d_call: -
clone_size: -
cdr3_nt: TGTGCCAGTAGTAGGATAGGGGTGTCTAATGAAAAACTGTTTTTT
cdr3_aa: CASSRIGVSNEKLFF

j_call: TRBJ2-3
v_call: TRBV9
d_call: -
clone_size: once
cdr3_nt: TGTGCCAGCAGCGTAGTAGGGGAACCTAGCACAGATACGCAGTATTTT
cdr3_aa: CASSVVGEPSTDTQYF

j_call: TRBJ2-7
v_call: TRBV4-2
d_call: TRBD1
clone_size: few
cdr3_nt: TGTGCCAGCAGCCAAGAATGGGACAGGGGGCACGAGCAGTACTTC
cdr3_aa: CASSQEWDRGHEQYF

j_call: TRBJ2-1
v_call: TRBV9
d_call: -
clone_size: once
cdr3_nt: TGTGCCAGCAGCGCCAACAGGGATATTGAGCAGTTCTTC
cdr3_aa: CASSANRDIEQFF

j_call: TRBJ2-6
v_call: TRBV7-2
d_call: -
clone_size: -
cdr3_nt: TGTGCCAGCGCCATAAGGGGATCTGGGGCCAACGTCCTGACTTTC
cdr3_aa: CASAIRGSGANVLTF

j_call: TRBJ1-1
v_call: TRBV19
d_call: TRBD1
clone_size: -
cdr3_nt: TGTGCCAGTAGAGGACAGGGTTACACTGAAGCTTTCTTT
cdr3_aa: CASRGQGYTEAFF

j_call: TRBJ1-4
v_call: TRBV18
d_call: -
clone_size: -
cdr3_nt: TGTGCCAGCTCACCACACAGGGATAATGAAAAACTGTTTTTT
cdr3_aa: CASSPHRDNEKLFF

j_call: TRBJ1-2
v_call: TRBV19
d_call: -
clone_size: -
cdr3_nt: TGTGCCAGTGGCCTTGTCGACTATGGCTACACCTTC
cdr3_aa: CASGLVDYGYTF

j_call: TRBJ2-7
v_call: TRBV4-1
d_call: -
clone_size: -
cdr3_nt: TGCGCCAGCAGCCAAGTCGAGCGAGGCCTCTACGAGCAGTACTTC
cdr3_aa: CASSQVERGLYEQYF

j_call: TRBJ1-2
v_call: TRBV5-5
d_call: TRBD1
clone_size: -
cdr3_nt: TGTGCCAGCAGCCCGGGGACAGTTAACTATGGCTACACCTTC
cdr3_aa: CASSPGTVNYGYTF

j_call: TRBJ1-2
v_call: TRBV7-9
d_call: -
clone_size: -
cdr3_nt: TGTGCCAGCAGCTTAGCAGGGGGTAGTGGCTACACCTTC
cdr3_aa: CASSLAGGSGYTF

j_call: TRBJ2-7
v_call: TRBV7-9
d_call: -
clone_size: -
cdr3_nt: TGTGCCTCGAGGGGGACGACGTCACACCATACCTACGAGCAGTACTTC
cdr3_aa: CASRGTTSHHTYEQYF

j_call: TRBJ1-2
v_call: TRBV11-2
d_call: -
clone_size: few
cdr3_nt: TGTGCCAGCAGCTCGCCCCGTGTGGGGCTGAGATATGGCTACACCTTC
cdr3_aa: CASSSPRVGLRYGYTF

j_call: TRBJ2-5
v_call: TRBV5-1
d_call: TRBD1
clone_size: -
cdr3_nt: TGCGCCAGCAGCAAGGACAGGGCCCAAGAGACCCAGTACTTC
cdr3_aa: CASSKDRAQETQYF

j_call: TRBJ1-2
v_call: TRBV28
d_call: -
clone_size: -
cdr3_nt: TGTGCCAGCAGTGGTACAAACTATGGCTACACCTTC
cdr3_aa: CASSGTNYGYTF

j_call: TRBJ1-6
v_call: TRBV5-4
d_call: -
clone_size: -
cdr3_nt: TGTGCCAGCAGCCCTACGGAGGAGTCACCCCTCCACTTT
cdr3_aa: CASSPTEESPLHF

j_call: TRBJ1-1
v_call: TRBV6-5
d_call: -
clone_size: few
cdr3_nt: TGTGCCAGCAGAGGGGCTGACAGGAACACTGAAGCTTTCTTT
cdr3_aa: CASRGADRNTEAFF

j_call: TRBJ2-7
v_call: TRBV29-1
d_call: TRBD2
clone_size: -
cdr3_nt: TGCAGCGACTACCCAACTAGCGGGATTTACGAGCAGTACTTC
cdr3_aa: CSDYPTSGIYEQYF

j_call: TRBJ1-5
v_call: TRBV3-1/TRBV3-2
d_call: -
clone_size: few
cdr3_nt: TGTGCCAGCAGCCAAGGGCGGGGTCAGCCCCAGCATTTT
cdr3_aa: CASSQGRGQPQHF

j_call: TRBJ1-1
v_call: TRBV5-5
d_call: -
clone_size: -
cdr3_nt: TGTGCCAGCAGCATCCCAAGGGGGGGGAACACTGAAGCTTTCTTT
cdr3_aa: CASSIPRGGNTEAFF

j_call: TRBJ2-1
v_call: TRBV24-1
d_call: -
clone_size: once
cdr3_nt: TGTGCCACCAGTGAGGAGGCTACTAATGAGCAGTTCTTC
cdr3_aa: CATSEEATNEQFF

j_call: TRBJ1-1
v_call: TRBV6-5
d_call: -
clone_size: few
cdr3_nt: TGTGCCAGCAGCGAGGTTGGAACTGAAGCTTTCTTT
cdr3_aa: CASSEVGTEAFF

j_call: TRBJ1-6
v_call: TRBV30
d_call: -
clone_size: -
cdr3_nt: TGTGCCTGGAGCCGGGAAGGTTTTTGGGATAATTCACCCCTCCACTTT
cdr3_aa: CAWSREGFWDNSPLHF

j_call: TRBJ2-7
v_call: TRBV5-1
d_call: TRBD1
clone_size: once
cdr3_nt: TGCGCCAGCAGCTTGGTGACAGGGAGCTCCTACGAGCAGTACTTC
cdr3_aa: CASSLVTGSSYEQYF

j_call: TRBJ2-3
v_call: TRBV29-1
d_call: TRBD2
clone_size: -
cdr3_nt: TGCAGCGGAGAGAGGGGACTAGCGGGAGCAGATACGCAGTATTTT
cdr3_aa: CSGERGLAGADTQYF

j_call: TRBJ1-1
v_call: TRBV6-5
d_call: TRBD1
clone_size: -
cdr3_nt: TGTGCCAGCACCCAGGGGGACAGAAGGACTGAAGCTTTCTTT
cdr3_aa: CASTQGDRRTEAFF

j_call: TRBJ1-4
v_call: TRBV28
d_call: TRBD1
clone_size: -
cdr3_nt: TGTGCCAGCAGTACAGGGGAATCGGGGAATGAAAAACTGTTTTTT
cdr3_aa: CASSTGESGNEKLFF

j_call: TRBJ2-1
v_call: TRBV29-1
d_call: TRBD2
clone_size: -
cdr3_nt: TGCAGCGTTGCGAGGGAGGGTACCTACAATGAGCAGTTCTTC
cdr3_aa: CSVAREGTYNEQFF

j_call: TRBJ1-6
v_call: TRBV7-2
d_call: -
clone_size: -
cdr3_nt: TGTGCCAGCAGCCCCCGCAGGGAACCCCTCCACTTT
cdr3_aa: CASSPRREPLHF

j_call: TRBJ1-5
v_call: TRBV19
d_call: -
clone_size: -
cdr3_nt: TGTGCCAGTAGTTTCTCAGGGCTCTATAGCAATCAGCCCCAGCATTTT
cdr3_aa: CASSFSGLYSNQPQHF

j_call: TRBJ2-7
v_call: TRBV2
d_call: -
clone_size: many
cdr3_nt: TGTGCCACGAAATGGGAGTCGACCTACGAGCAGTACTTC
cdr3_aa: CATKWESTYEQYF